The 8 T cell receptor beta chains below all came from one sample that was sequenced in a study of vaccination effects on CD4 cells after COVID-19. Antigen-specific CD4+ T cells expanded by the ViraFEST assay with viral peptide pools were then sequenced. Following 10 days of culture, CD4+ T cells were isolated. None of these healthy vaccinees had been infected with SARS-CoV-2 before vaccination. This table comes from immunoSEQ multiplex PCR, and its TCRdb copy is limited to in-frame clones, with some not included. Altogether around 55,000 clones are present, more than 60% being singletons, with the ten largest covering approximately 20%. These TCRs are of unknown antigen specificity. The material was CD4+ T cells from PBMCs cultured with SARS-CoV-2 spike peptides, obtained before COVID-19 vaccination. These receptors came from a human donor who received a COVID-19 vaccine.

This clone was found a few times. The V call is TRBV9, the J call TRBJ2-7; the match to TRBD2 covers 16 bases. CDR1 and CDR2 (germline): SGDLS, YYNGEE. The CDR3 extends over 16 amino acids. J lost 2 bases, V lost 3 bases, and 2 bases had no gene match. The CDR3 DNA sequence: TGTGCCAGCAGCGCCGGGACTAGCGGGAGGGCCTACGAGCAGTACTTC. Translation gives CASSAGTSGRAYEQYF.

The genes are TRBV10-3 and TRBJ1-2, with TRBD1 as a possible D gene (5 bases). The germline gives CDR1 ENHRY, CDR2 SYGVKD. The CDR3 length is 12 residues. Between the trimmed V and J ends, which lost 4 bases and 5 bases, there was a span of 8 bases. The CDR3: CAISGPGYGYTF. The CDR3 DNA is TGTGCCATCAGTGGACCAGGGTATGGCTACACCTTC.

The J gene is TRBJ2-5, the V gene TRBV6-1; 16 nucleotides align to TRBD2. The germline V gene encodes CDR1 MNHNS and CDR2 SASEGT. CDR3 length equals 17 residues. The J segment lost 4 bases and the V segment lost 4 bases, leaving 6 bases of the junction unmatched. CDR3 nucleotide sequence: TGTGCCAGCAGTGGCGGGACTAGCGGGAGGGCCGGAGAGACCCAGTACTTC. This codes for CASSGGTSGRAGETQYF.

This rearrangement joins TRBV30 to TRBJ2-6; D might be TRBD1 (6 bases). The CDR3 consists of 19 residues. Per germline, CDR1 GTSNPN and CDR2 SVGIG (reference sequence). Deletions cut 2 bases from V and 0 bases from J, with 20 bases between. This chain's CDR3 is CAWSSFYRVLLSGANVLTF. CDR3 DNA sequence: TGTGCCTGGAGTTCCTTCTACAGGGTTCTCCTCTCTGGGGCCAACGTCCTGACTTTC.

The chain is built from TRBV29-1 and TRBJ2-5, with TRBD1 as a possible D gene (5 bases). This CDR3 is built from 13 residues. V dropped 4 bases and J dropped 4 bases, with 13 bases sitting between them. Per the germline V gene, CDR1 is SQVTM and CDR2 is ANQGSEA. CDR3 coding DNA: TGCAGCGTTGGGGCCAGGGTGACAGAGACCCAGTACTTC. The encoded protein is CSVGARVTETQYF.

This clone was seen just once. V is TRBV2 and J is TRBJ2-3; D unresolved. Germline loops: CDR1 SNHLY, CDR2 FYNNEI. This CDR3 is built from 13 residues. Trimming shortened V by 10 bases and J by 2 bases, and 13 bases separated the two germline ends. The CDR3 sequence is CAIQDGDTDTQYF. The CDR3 nucleotides are TGTGCCATCCAGGACGGAGACACAGATACGCAGTATTTT.

The chain employs TRBV7-2 and TRBJ1-1; unclear D gene. The CDR3 totals 16 residues. Trimming removed 1 base at V and 0 bases at J, with 12 bases between. Germline CDR1 is SGHTA and CDR2 is FQGNSA. The CDR3 here is CASSLGSVGMNTEAFF. The CDR3 DNA reads as TGTGCCAGCAGCTTAGGGTCAGTCGGGATGAACACTGAAGCTTTCTTT.

This chain connects TRBV6-6 to TRBJ2-1; tentative D call: TRBD1 (6 bases). Germline V lookup: CDR1 MNHNY, CDR2 SVGAGI (reference sequence). With 6 bases removed from V and 9 bases from J, the gap between germline ends came to 12 bases. The CDR3 has 12 amino acids. The CDR3 region is CASSMTRGEQFF. Written as DNA, the CDR3 is TGTGCCAGCAGCATGACCAGGGGTGAGCAGTTCTTC.